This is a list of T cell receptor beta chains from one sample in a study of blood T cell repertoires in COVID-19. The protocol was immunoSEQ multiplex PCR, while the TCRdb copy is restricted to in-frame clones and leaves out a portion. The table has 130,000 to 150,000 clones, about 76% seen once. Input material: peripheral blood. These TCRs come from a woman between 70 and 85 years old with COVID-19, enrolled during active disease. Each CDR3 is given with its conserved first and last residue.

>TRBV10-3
CAISAGPSGTEAFF
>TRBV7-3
CASSPTGDSTEAFF
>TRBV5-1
CASSFGVTGGRNIQPQHF
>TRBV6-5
CASSPQSNSNQPQHF
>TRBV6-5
CASSSTGGIEKLFF
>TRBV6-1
CASSDGLRYQETQYF
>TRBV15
CATSANPTGPETQYF
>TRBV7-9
CASSRDREAGELFF
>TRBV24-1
CATSDLRRQGRRSTGELFF
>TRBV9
CASSTLGGTEAFF
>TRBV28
CASSPQQGGRYGYTF
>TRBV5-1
CASSRDSSTDTQYF
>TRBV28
CASSFEGSHGYTF
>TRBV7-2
CASSFRQGRNTEAFF
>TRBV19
CASSIDQGPGNTIYF
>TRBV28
CAAQGGETQYF
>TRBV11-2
CASSLVSSPTIYF
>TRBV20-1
CSASSGTLAPQHF
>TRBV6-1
CASSEAFTGTETYYGDYTF
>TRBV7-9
CASSPGTGYTEAFF
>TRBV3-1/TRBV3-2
CASSLDSTENYGYTF
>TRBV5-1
CASSLNTGGTNEQFF
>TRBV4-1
CASSQDSDAVSSYNEQFF
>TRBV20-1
CSASRPGIYEQYF
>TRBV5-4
CASSSPGTKTEAFF
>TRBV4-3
CASSPRTGDTYEQYF
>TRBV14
CASSLPDWNSPLHF
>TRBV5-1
CASNQGSATNEKLFF
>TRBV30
CAWSPLMGATYEQYF
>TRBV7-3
CASSHGFSGNTIYF
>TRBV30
CAWSVGTSVRANEQFF
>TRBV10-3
CAISRGGQSGQPQHF
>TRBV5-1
CASSLTRGGLHEQFF